These 12 T cell receptor beta chains originate from one sample sequenced in a study of spatial heterogeneity in lung cancer (dated by TCRdb to between 2018 and 2021). The study at large found these results: A correlation was observed between the number of expanded intratumoral alpha and beta TCRs and the tumor nonsynonymous mutation count.

Antigens for these TCRs are unknown. Libraries came from 5' RACE. Sequenced on a NextSeq 500. TCRdb trimmed public reads at Q25 via fastp, called clones via MiXCR and kept in-frame beta chains. Rows merge per CDR3 protein into single entries with the most common DNA and genes. Present in this sample are under 20,000 distinct CDR3 sequences, approximately 5.6% of which were seen just once. The ten largest clonotypes hold approximately 10% of the sample. This sample's time point label indicates: sample taken at primary tumor resection. The starting material was lung tumor tissue, obtained at surgery. The receptors originated from a female donor with early-stage non-small cell lung cancer.

At least ten counts were recorded for this clonotype. This beta chain is a stray read from a library made for alpha chains; its abundance is not meaningful. The rearrangement joins TRBV5-6 to TRBJ1-2; tentative D call: TRBD1 (6 bases). Germline lookup yields CDR1 SGHDT and CDR2 YYEEEE. The CDR3 sequence is 15 residues long. Between the trimmed V and J ends, which lost 1 base and 8 bases, there was a span of 18 bases. The CDR3: CASSLNGGPTEGYTF. The CDR3, as DNA: TGTGCCAGCAGCTTGAATGGGGGGCCTACAGAGGGCTACACCTTC.

In this sample, this clonotype turned up many times. Because the library targeted alpha chains, this beta chain is an off-target read whose size means little. The genes are TRBV4-2 and TRBJ1-5; a weak D match, TRBD1 (6 bases). The ends were cut back, 8 bases at V and 3 bases at J, with 20 bases in the middle. CDR1 LGHNA and CDR2 YNFKEQ come from the germline V gene. The CDR3 has 16 residues. The CDR3: CASAKGQGPSNQPQHF. CDR3 bases: TGTGCCAGCGCTAAGGGCCAGGGGCCATCCAATCAGCCCCAGCATTTT.

Worth noting for this clonotype: In a library made to pick up alpha chains, this beta chain is a stray read with a size that means little. V is TRBV5-1 and J is TRBJ2-5; TRBD1 is a possible D gene (6 bases). The CDR3 covers 14 residues. The V end was cut by 2 bases, the J end by 3 bases, with 11 bases between. Germline V gene sequence: CDR1 SGHRS, CDR2 YFSETQ. As DNA, the CDR3 is TGCGCCAGCAGCTTACAGGGTTTCAAAGAGACCCAGTACTTC. This codes for CASSLQGFKETQYF.

This clonotype is medium-sized in the sample. Within a library made for alpha chains, this beta chain is off target, and its count is uninformative. V is TRBV7-9 and J is TRBJ1-5; D unresolved. CDR1 is SEHNR, CDR2 FQNEAQ, per germline (reference sequence). This CDR3 has 12 residues. V gave up 3 bases and J gave up 4 bases, with 4 bases separating them. The DNA for the CDR3 is TGTGCCAGCAGCTTCGATAATCAGCCCCAGCATTTT. Its translation: CASSFDNQPQHF.

This clonotype was seen many times. For a library built for alpha chains, this beta chain is a stray read; little rests on its size. J is TRBJ2-2 and V is TRBV13; 10 nucleotides match TRBD1. This CDR3 comprises 16 residues. V lost 4 bases and J lost 4; bases outside the gene matches: 6. Germline loops: CDR1 PRHDT, CDR2 FYEKMQ (reference sequence). The CDR3 nucleotides are TGTGCCAGCAGCTCCGTTGGACAGGGGGGCACCGGGGAGCTGTTTTTT. Its translation: CASSSVGQGGTGELFF. Using reference TRBV13 and TRBJ2-2 for the parts outside the CDR3, the full variable domain is AAGVIQSPRHLIKEKRETATLKCYPIPRHDTVYWYQQGPGQDPQFLISFYEKMQSDKGSIPDRFSAQQFSDYHSELNMSSLELGDSALYFCASSSVGQGGTGELFFGEGSRLTVL.

This clonotype was detected ten times or more. The library was built for alpha chains, so this beta chain is an off-target read and its size means little. The chain combines TRBV2 with TRBJ1-3, with D perhaps matching TRBD1 (5 bases). Germline loops: CDR1 SNHLY, CDR2 FYNNEI. The CDR3 runs to 14 residues. The V gene lost 6 bases and the J gene lost 1 base, with 10 bases spanning the gap. CDR3 amino acids: CASRQGLSGNTIYF. CDR3 DNA: TGTGCCAGCAGGCAGGGTCTATCTGGAAACACCATATATTTT.

This clonotype is medium-sized within its sample. This beta chain turned up in a library designed for alpha chains; as an off-target read, its abundance says little. The chain couples TRBV10-3 to TRBJ2-2; the D gene is possibly TRBD2 (6 bases). Trimming took 0 bases from V and 0 from J, leaving 11 bases between them. This CDR3 spans 17 amino acids. CDR1 is ENHRY and CDR2 is SYGVKD in the germline V gene. CDR3 sequence reads: CAISESTGGTNTGELFF. The CDR3 DNA sequence: TGTGCCATCAGTGAGTCGACCGGGGGTACGAACACCGGGGAGCTGTTTTTT.

This clonotype was recorded a few times. This beta chain came through as a stray read in a library set up for alpha chains, and its size says little. V gene TRBV11-2 combines with J gene TRBJ2-3, with a tentative D call TRBD1 (6 bases). V was cut by 4 bases and J by 3 bases, with 11 bases left in between. Per germline, CDR1 SGHAT and CDR2 FQNNGV. CDR3 length: 14 amino acids. CDR3 sequence (DNA): TGTGCCAGCAGCTCGCGGACAGCAACAGATACGCAGTATTTT. Residues: CASSSRTATDTQYF.

This clonotype was counted many times. As an off-target read in a library built for alpha chains, this beta chain has a frequency of little significance. The chain combines TRBV29-1 with TRBJ2-7; D is perhaps TRBD1 or TRBD2 (5 bases each). CDR1 is SQVTM and CDR2 is ANQGSEA in the germline V gene. This CDR3 is built from 14 residues. The V and J ends lost 7 bases and 2 bases respectively, with 18 bases between them. The CDR3 coding sequence is TGCAGCGGTCTCCCCGGGACGGCGACCTACGAGCAGTACTTC. It yields the protein CSGLPGTATYEQYF.

This clonotype has only a few counts. This beta chain slipped into a library made for alpha chains as a stray read, so its size is not meaningful. This chain joins TRBV19 and TRBJ2-5; D not resolved. The CDR3 contains 12 residues. Looked up from germline, CDR1 is LNHDA and CDR2 is SQIVND (reference sequence). V lost 11 bases to trimming and J lost 2 bases, with 12 bases between them. CDR3 nucleotides: TGTGCCTCAGGAAGGCCACAAGAGACCCAGTACTTC. This translates into CASGRPQETQYF.

This clonotype was detected many times. The library was prepared for alpha chains; this beta chain is a stray read, so its frequency means little. The chain joins TRBV20-1 to TRBJ2-3; possibly TRBD1 or TRBD2 for D (5 bases each). The CDR3 runs 15 residues. In germline, CDR1 is DFQATT, CDR2 SNEGSKA (reference sequence). V lost 6 bases to trimming and J lost 0 bases, with 16 bases between them. The CDR3 reads CSALNGTASTDTQYF. DNA for the CDR3: TGCAGTGCCCTGAACGGGACCGCGAGCACAGATACGCAGTATTTT.

This clonotype was counted ten times or more. This beta chain represents an off-target read in a library built for alpha chains; its size is of limited meaning. V and J are TRBV20-1 and TRBJ1-5; D is possibly TRBD1 (6 bases). This CDR3 has 14 residues. Trimming cost V 3 bases and J 0 bases, with 9 bases left between them. From germline, CDR1 is DFQATT and CDR2 SNEGSKA (reference sequence). In DNA, the CDR3 is TGCAGTGCTAGGAGAGGGGGTAGCAATCAGCCCCAGCATTTT. Its protein product is CSARRGGSNQPQHF.